The clone carrying this T cell receptor beta chain was seen a single time. What it binds is unknown. Both 60 Vbeta primers and 13 Jbeta primers went into the PCR. The data were produced by immunoSEQ multiplex PCR, yet TCRdb's version contains in-frame clones alone and is incomplete. The sample comprises around 130,000 clones, around three quarters of which are singletons, and around 1.9% rests with the top ten. The data belong to a study of cytomegalovirus exposure and HLA in healthy donors. Findings and limits, study-wide: Beyond CMV serostatus, there was no information to go on about immune exposure. Later analysis indicated greater clonal expansion among HLA-associated TCR beta chains than among equally common other chains. A later analysis associated 16,000 or so TCR beta sequences with HLA alleles at a 0.05 false discovery rate.

The CDR3 spans 15 residues. CDR1 is SGHTA and CDR2 is FQGNSA in the germline V gene. V gave up 5 bases and J gave up 7 bases, with 20 bases separating them. The source is a woman aged 45-59 years in good health and CMV-seronegative. The chain links TRBV7-2 to TRBJ1-2, with D possibly TRBD1 on 5 matching bases. Sequencing was carried out using PBMCs. This CDR3 is CASSEPGTGTAGYTF. The CDR3 DNA is TGTGCCAGCAGCGAGCCCGGGACTGGGACTGCTGGCTACACCTTC.